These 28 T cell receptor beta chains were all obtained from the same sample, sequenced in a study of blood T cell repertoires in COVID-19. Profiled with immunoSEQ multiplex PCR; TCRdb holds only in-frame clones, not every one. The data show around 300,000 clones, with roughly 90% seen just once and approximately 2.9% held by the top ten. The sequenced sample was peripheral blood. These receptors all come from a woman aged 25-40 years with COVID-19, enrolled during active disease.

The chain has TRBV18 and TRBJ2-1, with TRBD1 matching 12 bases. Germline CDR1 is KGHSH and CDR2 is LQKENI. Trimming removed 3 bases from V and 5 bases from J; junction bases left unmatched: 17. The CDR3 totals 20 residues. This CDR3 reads CASSPGTGGFWASGNNEQFF. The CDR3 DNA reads TGTGCCAGCTCACCCGGGACAGGGGGCTTTTGGGCTAGCGGTAACAATGAGCAGTTCTTC. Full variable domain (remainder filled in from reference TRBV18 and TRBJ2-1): NAGVMQNPRHLVRRRGQEARLRCSPMKGHSHVYWYRQLPEEGLKFMVYLQKENIIDESGMPKERFSAEFPKEGPSILRIQQVVRGDSAAYFCASSPGTGGFWASGNNEQFFGPGTRLTVL.

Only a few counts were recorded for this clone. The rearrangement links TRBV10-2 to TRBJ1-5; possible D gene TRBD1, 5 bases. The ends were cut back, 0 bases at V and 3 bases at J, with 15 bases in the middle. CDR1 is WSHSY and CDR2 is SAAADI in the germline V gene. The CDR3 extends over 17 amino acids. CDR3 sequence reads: CASSESRDSEYNQPQHF. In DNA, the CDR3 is TGCGCCAGCAGTGAGTCGAGAGACAGTGAATACAATCAGCCCCAGCATTTT.

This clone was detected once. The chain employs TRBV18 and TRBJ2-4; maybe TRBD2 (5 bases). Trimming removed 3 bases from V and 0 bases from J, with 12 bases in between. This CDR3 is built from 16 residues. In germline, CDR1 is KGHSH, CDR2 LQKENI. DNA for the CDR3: TGTGCCAGCTCACCCCCCGAGGGTGCAGCCAAAAACATTCAGTACTTC. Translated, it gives CASSPPEGAAKNIQYF.

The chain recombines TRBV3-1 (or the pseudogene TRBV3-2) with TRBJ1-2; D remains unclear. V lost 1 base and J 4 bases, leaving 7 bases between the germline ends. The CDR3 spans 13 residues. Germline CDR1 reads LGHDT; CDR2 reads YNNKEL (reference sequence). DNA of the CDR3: TGTGCCAGCAGCCAAGGCGGATCCTATGGCTACACCTTC. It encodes CASSQGGSYGYTF.

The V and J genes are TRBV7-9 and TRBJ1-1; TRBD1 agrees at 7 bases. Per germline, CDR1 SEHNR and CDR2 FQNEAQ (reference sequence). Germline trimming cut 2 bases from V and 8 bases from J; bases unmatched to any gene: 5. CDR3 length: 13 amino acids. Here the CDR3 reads CASSLKGAGEAFF. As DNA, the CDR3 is TGTGCCAGCAGCTTAAAGGGGGCGGGGGAAGCTTTCTTT. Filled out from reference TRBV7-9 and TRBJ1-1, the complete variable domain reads DTGVSQNPRHKITKRGQNVTFRCDPISEHNRLYWYRQTLGQGPEFLTYFQNEAQLEKSRLLSDRFSAERPKGSFSTLEIQRTEQGDSAMYLCASSLKGAGEAFFGQGTRLTVV.

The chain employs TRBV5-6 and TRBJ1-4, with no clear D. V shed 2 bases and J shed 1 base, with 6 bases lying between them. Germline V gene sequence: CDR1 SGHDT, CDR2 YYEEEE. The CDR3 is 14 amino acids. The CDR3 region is CASSFGRTNEKLFF. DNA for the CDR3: TGTGCCAGCAGCTTTGGGCGAACTAATGAAAAACTGTTTTTT.

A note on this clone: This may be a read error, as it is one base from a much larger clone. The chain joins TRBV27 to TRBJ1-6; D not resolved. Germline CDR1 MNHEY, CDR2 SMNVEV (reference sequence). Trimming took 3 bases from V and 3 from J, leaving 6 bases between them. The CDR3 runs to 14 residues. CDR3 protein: CASSFRDYNSPLHF. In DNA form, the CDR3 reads TGTGCCAGCAGTTTCCGGGACTATAATTCACCCCTCCACTTT.

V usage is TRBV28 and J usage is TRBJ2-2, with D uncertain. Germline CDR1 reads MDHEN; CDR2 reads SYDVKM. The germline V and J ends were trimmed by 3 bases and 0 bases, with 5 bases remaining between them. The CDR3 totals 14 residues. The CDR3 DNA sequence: TGTGCCAGCAGTTTTCCCGCGAACACCGGGGAGCTGTTTTTT. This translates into CASSFPANTGELFF.

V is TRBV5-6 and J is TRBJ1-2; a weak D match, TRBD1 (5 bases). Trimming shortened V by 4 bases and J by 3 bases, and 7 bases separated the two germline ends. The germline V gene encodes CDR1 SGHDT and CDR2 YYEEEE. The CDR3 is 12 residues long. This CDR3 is CASSAQDYGYTF. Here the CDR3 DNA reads TGTGCCAGCAGCGCACAGGACTATGGCTACACCTTC.

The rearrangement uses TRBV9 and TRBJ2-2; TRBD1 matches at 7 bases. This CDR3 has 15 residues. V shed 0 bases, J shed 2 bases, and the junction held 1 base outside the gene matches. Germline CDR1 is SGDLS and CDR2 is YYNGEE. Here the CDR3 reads CASSVGQGNTGELFF. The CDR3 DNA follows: TGTGCCAGCAGCGTAGGACAGGGAAACACCGGGGAGCTGTTTTTT.

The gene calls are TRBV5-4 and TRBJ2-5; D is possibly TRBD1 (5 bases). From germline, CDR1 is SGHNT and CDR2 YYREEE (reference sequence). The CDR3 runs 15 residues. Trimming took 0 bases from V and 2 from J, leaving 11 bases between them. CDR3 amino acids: CASSLEGVLQETQYF. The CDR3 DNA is TGTGCCAGCAGCTTGGAAGGGGTCCTGCAAGAGACCCAGTACTTC.

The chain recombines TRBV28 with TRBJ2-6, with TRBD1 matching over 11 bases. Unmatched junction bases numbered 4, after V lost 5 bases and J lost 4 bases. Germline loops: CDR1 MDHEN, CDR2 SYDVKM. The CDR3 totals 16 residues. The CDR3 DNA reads TGTGCCAGCAGTCGGACAGGGGGCGTCGGGGCCAACGTCCTGACTTTC. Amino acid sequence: CASSRTGGVGANVLTF.

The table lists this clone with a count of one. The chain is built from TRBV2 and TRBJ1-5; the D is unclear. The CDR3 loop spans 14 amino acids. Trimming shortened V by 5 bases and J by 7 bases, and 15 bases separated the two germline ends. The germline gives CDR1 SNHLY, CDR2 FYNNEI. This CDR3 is CASSLSTTGQPQHF. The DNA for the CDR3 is TGTGCCAGCAGTTTATCCACGACGGGACAGCCCCAGCATTTT.

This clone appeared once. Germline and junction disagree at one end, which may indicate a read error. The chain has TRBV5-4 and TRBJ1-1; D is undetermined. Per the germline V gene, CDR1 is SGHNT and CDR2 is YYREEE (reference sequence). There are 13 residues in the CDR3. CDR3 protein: CASSLAPNPPRSF. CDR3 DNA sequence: TGTGCCAGCAGCTTGGCCCCAAACCCTCCACGGAGCTTT.

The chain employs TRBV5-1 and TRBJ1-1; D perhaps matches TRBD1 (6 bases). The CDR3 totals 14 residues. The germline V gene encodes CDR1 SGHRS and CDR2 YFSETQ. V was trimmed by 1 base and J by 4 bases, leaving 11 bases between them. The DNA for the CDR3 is TGCGCCAGCAGCTTGACAGGGTTCGGCACTGAAGCTTTCTTT. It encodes CASSLTGFGTEAFF.

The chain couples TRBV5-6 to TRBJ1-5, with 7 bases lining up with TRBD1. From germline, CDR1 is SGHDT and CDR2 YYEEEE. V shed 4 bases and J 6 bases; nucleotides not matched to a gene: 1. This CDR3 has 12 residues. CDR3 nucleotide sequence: TGTGCCAGCAGCACAGGGGTTCAGCCCCAGCATTTT. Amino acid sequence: CASSTGVQPQHF.

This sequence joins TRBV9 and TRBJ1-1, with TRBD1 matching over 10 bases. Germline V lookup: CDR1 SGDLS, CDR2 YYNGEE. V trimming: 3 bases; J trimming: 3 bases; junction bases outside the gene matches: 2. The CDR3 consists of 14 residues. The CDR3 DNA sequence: TGTGCCAGCAGCGGACAGGGGGCGCACACTGAAGCTTTCTTT. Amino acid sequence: CASSGQGAHTEAFF.

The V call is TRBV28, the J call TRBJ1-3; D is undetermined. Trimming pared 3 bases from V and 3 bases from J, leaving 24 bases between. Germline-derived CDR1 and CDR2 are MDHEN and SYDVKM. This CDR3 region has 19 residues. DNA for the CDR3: TGTGCCAGCAGTTTTCGGTTTCCCAAAATGACGGCGGATGGAAACACCATATATTTT. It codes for CASSFRFPKMTADGNTIYF.

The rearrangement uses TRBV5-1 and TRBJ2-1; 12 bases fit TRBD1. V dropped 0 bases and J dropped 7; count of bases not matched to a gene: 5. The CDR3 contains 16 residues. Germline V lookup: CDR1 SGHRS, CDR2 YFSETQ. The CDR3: CASSLDGTGGLNEQFF. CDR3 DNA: TGCGCCAGCAGCTTGGACGGGACAGGGGGCCTAAATGAGCAGTTCTTC.

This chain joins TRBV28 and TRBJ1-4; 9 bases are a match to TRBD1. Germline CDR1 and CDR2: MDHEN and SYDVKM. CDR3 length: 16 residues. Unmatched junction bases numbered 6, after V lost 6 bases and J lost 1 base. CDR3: CASSPDRGITNEKLFF. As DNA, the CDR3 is TGTGCCAGCAGCCCCGACAGGGGGATAACTAATGAAAAACTGTTTTTT.

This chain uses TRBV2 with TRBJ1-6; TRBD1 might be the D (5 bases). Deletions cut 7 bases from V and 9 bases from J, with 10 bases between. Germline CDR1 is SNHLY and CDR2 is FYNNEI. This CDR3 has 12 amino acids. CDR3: CASTGGGSPLHF. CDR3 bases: TGTGCCAGCACTGGGGGGGGTTCACCCCTCCACTTT.

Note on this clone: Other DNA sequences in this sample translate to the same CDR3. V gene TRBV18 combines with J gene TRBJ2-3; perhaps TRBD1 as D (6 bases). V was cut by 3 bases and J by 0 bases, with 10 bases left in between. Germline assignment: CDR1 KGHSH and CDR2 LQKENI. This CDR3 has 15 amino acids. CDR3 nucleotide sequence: TGTGCCAGCTCACCGTCTGGGGGCAGCACAGATACGCAGTATTTT. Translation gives CASSPSGGSTDTQYF.

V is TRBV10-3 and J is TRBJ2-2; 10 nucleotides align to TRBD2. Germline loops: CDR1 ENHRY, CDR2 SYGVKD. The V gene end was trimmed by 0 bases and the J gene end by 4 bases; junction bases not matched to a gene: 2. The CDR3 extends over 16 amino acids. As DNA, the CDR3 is TGTGCCATCAGTGAGTCAACTAGCGGGACCACCGGGGAGCTGTTTTTT. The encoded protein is CAISESTSGTTGELFF.

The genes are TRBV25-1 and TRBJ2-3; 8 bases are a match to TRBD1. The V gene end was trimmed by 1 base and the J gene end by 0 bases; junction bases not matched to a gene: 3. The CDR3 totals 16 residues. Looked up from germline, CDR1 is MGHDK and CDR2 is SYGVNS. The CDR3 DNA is TGTGCCAGCAGTGAATTATGGACAGGGAGCACAGATACGCAGTATTTT. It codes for CASSELWTGSTDTQYF.

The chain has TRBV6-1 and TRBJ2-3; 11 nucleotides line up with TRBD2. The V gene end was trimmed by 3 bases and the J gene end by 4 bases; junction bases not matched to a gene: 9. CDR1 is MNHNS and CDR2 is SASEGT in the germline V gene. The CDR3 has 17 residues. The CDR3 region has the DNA TGTGCCAGCAGTGATCTTAGCGGGAGGGGGTCCGCAGATACGCAGTATTTT. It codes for CASSDLSGRGSADTQYF.

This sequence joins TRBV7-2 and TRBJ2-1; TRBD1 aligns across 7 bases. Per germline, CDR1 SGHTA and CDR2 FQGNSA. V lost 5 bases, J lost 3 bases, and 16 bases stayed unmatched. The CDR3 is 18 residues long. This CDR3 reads CASSNRGSGQSHYNEQFF. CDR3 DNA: TGTGCCAGCAGCAATAGGGGATCGGGACAGTCACACTACAATGAGCAGTTCTTC.

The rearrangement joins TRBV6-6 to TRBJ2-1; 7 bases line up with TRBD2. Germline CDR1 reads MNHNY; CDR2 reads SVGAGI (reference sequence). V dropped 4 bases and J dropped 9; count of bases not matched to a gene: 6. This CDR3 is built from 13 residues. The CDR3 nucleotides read TGTGCCAGCAGTTTGGGAGGGGCAAGTGAGCAGTTCTTC. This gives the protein CASSLGGASEQFF.

In nucleotides, the CDR3 is TGTGCCAGCAGCTTAAGTGCGTCCCTCCCAGGCTATGAGCAGTTCTTC. Amino acid sequence: CASSLSASLPGYEQFF. The rearrangement uses TRBV7-3 and TRBJ2-1; D is unclear. V shed 1 base and J shed 8 bases, with 18 bases lying between them. This CDR3 contains 16 residues. Germline V gene sequence: CDR1 SGHTA, CDR2 FQGTGA.